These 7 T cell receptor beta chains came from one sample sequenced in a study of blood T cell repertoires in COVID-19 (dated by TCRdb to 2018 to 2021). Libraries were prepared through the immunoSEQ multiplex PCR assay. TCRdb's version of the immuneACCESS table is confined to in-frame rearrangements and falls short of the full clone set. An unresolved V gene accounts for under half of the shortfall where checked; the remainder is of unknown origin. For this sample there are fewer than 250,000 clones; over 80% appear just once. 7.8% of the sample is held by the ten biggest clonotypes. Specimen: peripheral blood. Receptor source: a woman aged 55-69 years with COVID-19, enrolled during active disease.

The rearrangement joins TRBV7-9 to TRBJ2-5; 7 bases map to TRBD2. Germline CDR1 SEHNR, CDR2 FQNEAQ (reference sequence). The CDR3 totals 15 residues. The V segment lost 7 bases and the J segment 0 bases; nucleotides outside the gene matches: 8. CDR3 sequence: CASTPLGGYQETQYF. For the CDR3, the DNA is TGTGCCAGCACCCCCCTGGGGGGGTACCAAGAGACCCAGTACTTC.

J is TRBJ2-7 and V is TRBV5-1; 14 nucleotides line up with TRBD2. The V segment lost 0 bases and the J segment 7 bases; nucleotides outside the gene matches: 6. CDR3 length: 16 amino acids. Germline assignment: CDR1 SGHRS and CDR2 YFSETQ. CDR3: CASSLDGTSGSGEQYF. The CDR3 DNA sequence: TGCGCCAGCAGCTTGGATGGGACTAGCGGGAGTGGGGAGCAGTACTTC.

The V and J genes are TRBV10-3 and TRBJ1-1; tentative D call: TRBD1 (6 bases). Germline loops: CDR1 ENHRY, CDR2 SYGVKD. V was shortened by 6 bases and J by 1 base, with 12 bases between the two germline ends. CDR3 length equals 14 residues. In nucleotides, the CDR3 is TGTGCCATCAGGGCAGGGGAGAAGAACACTGAAGCTTTCTTT. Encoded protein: CAIRAGEKNTEAFF.

CDR3 DNA sequence: TGTGCCATCACCTCCGGGACTAGCGGGAGTTCAAATGAGCAGTTCTTC. This gives the protein CAITSGTSGSSNEQFF. V usage is TRBV10-3 and J usage is TRBJ2-1; 14 nucleotides agree with TRBD2. Germline-derived CDR1 and CDR2 are ENHRY and SYGVKD. The CDR3 length is 16 residues. The V gene end was trimmed by 7 bases and the J gene end by 7 bases; junction bases not matched to a gene: 9.

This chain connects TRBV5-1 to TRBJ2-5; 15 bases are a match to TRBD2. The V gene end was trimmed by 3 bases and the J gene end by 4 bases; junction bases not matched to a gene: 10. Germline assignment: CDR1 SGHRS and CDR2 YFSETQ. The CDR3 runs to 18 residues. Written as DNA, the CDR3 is TGCGCCAGCAGCTCGGGACTAGCGGGGGGATACATAAGAGAGACCCAGTACTTC. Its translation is CASSSGLAGGYIRETQYF.

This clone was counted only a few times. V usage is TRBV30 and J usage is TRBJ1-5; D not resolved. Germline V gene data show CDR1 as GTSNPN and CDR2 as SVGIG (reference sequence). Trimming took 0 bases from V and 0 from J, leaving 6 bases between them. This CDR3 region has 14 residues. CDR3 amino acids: CAWSVTNSNQPQHF. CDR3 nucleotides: TGTGCCTGGAGTGTTACAAATAGCAATCAGCCCCAGCATTTT.

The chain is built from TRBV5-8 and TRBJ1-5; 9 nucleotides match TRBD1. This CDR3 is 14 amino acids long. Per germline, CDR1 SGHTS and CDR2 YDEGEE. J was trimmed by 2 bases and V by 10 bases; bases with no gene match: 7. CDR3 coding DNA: TGTGCCGGCGGACAGGGGAATGGCAATCAGCCCCAGCATTTT. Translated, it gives CAGGQGNGNQPQHF.